Detailed here is one T cell receptor beta chain. Its antigen is currently not known. No base quality information exists; no much larger clone differs at one position. TCRbeta CDR3 regions were amplified from genomic DNA using the immunoSEQ Assay, a bias-controlled multiplex PCR. Under the source paper's analysis protocol: The number of nucleated cells in each sample was estimated from the amplification of reference gene primers within the assay. Sequence reads were collapsed and filtered to measure the absolute abundance of every unique TCRbeta CDR3 rearrangement. For each sample, productive Simpson clonality was calculated as the square root of Simpson's diversity index over productive rearrangements. Sourced from immuneACCESS, this table was stored by TCRdb with only in-frame sequences that have V and J called. A share of the clones is absent; for the studies checked, an unresolved V gene accounts for under half, and the remainder has no known explanation. That table gives V, J and clone size, and the DNA gave D and trimming. The sample records 150,000 to 250,000 clones, about 80% of which are singletons. The ten biggest clones cover 7% to 9% of the sample.

Participants in the prospective study were aged roughly 18 to 100 years, lived in more than 20 United States geographic areas, and enrolled through a virtual design. In the prospective study, cohorts were assigned on the basis of participant-reported clinical history obtained from a screening survey and a study questionnaire. ImmuneRACE Cohort 3 recovered participants were defined by two consecutive negative NP/OP PCR tests, healthcare professional clearance, or symptom resolution. Each participant in the prospective study had whole blood, serum and a nasopharyngeal or oropharyngeal swab collected by mobile phlebotomists. Participants in the prospective study had the option to provide additional blood draws and questionnaires over a roughly 2-month period. Before DNA extraction, blood samples from the prospective study were shipped at room temperature or frozen. The data stem from a study of blood T cell repertoires in COVID-19 (TCRdb year 2020). In terms of the full investigation: Samples covering the acute and convalescent phases of COVID-19 were provided by collaborators in the United States, Italy and Spain. The repertoires were released in a freely available public database meant as a resource for research on the immune response to SARS-CoV-2. Nearly every sample came with metadata listing a de-identified subject ID, COVID-19 status, age in years and sex. The material from the prospective study consisted of cDNA or gDNA derived from T cells, B-cell-depleted T cells, or PBMCs. HLA class I and class II types, where available, came from metadata supplied by the sample provider rather than from assay-based typing. Samples were obtained from the ongoing ImmuneRACE study (first 160 participants) and from over a thousand subjects provided by 6 global collaborators. Subjects who had been exposed to COVID-19, were actively infected with it, or had recovered from it provided the deeply sampled blood TCRbeta repertoires that made up the dataset.

What the study reported, not specific to this receptor: How much clinical and demographic metadata was included differed by source and by participant, and the metadata was provided uncurated.

This clonotype was sampled from a man aged 40-55 years who had recovered from COVID-19. The sample comprised PBMCs or T cells enriched from blood (not recorded which).

The DNA is as follows: TGTGCCAGCAGTTTAGGAGGGTGGGCAGGATCGTCAACTAATGAAAAACTGTTTTTT. Its translation reads: CASSLGGWAGSSTNEKLFF. The rearranged chain carries TRBV27 and TRBJ1-4; no D gene can be assigned with confidence. CDR1 and CDR2, looked up from the germline V gene (reference sequence), are MNHEY and SMNVEV. The CDR3 contains 19 residues, cysteine and phenylalanine counted. Of all the DNA, just the CDR3 is kept, 57 bases in frame from base 1. Trimming at the junction amounts to 2 bases on V and 0 bases on J, and the germline ends lie 19 bases apart.